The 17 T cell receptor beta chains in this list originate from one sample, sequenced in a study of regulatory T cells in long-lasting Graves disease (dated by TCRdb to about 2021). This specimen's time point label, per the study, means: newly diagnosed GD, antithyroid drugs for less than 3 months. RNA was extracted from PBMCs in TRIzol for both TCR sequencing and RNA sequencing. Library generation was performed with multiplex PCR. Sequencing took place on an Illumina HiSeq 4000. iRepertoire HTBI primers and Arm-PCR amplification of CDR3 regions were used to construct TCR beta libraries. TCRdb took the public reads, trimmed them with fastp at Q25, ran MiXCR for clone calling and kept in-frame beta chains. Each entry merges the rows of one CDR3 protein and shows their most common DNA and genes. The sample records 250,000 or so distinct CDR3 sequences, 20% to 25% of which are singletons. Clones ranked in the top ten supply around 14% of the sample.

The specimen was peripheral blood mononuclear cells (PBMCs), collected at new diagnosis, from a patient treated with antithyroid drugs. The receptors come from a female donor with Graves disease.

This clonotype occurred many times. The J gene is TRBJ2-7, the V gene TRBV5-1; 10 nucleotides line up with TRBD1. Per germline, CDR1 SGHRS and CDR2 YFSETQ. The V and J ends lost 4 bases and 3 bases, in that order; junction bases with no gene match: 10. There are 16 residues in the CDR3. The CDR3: CASSQYPGQGVYEQYF. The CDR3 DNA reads TGCGCCAGCAGCCAATACCCTGGACAGGGGGTCTACGAGCAGTACTTC.

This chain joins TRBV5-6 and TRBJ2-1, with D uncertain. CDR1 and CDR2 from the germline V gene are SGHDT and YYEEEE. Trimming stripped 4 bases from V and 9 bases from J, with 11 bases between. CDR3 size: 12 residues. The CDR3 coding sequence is TGTGCCAGCAGCATAACCCGGGCTGAGCAGTTCTTC. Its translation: CASSITRAEQFF.

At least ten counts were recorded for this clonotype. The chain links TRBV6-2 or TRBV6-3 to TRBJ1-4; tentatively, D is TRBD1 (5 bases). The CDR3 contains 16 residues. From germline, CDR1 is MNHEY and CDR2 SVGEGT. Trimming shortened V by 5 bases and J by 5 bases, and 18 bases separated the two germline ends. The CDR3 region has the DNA TGTGCCAGCAGTCCGGGGACTTCGTGGGCAAATGAAAAACTGTTTTTT. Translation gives CASSPGTSWANEKLFF.

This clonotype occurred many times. The DNA of the CDR3 is TGCAGTGCTTATACAGGGTTAGGGGAAGCTTTCTTT. As protein: CSAYTGLGEAFF. The rearrangement joins TRBV20-1 to TRBJ1-1, with D possibly being TRBD1 (6 bases). Trimming took off 5 bases at V and 8 bases at J, with 15 bases between the two ends. This CDR3 spans 12 amino acids. CDR1 and CDR2 (germline): DFQATT, SNEGSKA (reference sequence).

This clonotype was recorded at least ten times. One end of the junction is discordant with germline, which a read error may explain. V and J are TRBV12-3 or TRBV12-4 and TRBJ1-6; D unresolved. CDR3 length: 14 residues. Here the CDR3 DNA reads TGTGCCAGCAGCTTAGAGGGCCCAAATTCACCCCTCCACTTT. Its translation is CASSLEGPNSPLHF.

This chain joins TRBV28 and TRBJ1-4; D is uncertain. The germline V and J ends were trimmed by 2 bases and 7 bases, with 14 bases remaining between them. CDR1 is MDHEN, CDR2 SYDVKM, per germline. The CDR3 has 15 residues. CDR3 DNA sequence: TGTGCCAGCAGTTTACTTGGGGAGTTACGTGAAAAACTGTTTTTT. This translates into CASSLLGELREKLFF.

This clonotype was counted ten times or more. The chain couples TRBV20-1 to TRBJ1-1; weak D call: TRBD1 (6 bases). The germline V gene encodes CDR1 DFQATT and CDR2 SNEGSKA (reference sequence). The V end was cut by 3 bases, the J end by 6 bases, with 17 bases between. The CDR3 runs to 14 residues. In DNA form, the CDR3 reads TGCAGTGCTAGTGCTACAGGGATCGACGCTGAAGCTTTCTTT. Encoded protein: CSASATGIDAEAFF.

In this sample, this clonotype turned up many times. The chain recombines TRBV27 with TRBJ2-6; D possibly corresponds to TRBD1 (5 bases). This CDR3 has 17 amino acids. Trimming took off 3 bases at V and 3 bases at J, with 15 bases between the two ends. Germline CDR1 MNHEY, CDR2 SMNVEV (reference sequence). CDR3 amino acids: CASSFAAGWDGANVLTF. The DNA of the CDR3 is TGTGCCAGCAGTTTTGCGGCAGGGTGGGATGGGGCCAACGTCCTGACTTTC.

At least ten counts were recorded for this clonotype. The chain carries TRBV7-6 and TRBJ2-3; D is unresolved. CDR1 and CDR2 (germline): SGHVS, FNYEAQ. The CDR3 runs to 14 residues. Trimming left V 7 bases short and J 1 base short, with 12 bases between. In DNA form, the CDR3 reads TGTGCCAGCACCCCCGGGCGAGGCACAGATACGCAGTATTTT. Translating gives CASTPGRGTDTQYF.

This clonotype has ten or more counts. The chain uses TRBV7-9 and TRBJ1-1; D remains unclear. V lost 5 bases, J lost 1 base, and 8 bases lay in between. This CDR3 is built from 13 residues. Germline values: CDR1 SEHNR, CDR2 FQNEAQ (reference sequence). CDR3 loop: CASSLFPNTEAFF. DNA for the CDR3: TGTGCCAGCAGCCTTTTTCCGAACACTGAAGCTTTCTTT.

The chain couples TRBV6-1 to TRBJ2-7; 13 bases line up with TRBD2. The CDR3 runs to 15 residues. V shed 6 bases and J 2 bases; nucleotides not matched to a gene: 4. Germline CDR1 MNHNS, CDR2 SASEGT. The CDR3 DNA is TGTGCCAGCAGCATACTAGCGGGAGGGCCCTACGAGCAGTACTTC. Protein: CASSILAGGPYEQYF.

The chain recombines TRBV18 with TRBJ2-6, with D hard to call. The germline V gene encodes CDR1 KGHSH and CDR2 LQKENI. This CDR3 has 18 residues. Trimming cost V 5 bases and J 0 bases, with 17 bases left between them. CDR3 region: CASSNLRLRVSGANVLTF. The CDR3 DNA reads TGTGCCAGCTCAAATCTTCGGCTTCGGGTCTCTGGGGCCAACGTCCTGACTTTC.

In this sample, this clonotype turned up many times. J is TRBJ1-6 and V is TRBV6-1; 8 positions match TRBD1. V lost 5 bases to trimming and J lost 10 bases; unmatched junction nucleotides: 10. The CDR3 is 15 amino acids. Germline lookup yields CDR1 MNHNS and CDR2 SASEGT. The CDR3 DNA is TGTGCCAGCAGTCCGATTGGACAGGGCGGCTCACCCCTCCACTTT. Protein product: CASSPIGQGGSPLHF.

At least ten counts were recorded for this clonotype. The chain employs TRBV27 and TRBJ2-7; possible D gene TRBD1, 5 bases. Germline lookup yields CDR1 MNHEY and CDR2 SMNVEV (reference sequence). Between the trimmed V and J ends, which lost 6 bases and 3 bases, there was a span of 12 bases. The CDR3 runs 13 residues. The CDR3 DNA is TGTGCCAGCAGAACAAATCAGGGCTACGAGCAGTACTTC. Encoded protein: CASRTNQGYEQYF.

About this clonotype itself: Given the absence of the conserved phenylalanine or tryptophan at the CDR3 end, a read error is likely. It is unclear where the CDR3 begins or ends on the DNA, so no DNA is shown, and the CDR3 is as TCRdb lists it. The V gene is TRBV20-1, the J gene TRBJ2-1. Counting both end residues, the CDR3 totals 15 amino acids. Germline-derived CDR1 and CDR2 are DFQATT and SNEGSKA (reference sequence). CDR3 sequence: CSASGAVLNGNEQFL.

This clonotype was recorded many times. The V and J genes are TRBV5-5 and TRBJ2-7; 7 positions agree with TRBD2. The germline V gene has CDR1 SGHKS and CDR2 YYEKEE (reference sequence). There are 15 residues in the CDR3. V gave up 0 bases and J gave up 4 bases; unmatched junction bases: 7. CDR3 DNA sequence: TGTGCCAGCAGCTTGGCTGCTAGCGGAGAGTACGAGCAGTACTTC. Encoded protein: CASSLAASGEYEQYF.

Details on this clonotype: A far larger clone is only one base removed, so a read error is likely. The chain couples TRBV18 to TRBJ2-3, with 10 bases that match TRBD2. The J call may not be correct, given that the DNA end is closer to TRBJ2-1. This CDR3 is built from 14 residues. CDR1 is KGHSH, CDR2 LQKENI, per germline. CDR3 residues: CASSPTLAGAGQFF. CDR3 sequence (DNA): TGTGCCAGCTCACCAACGCTAGCGGGGGCTGGGCAGTTCTTC.